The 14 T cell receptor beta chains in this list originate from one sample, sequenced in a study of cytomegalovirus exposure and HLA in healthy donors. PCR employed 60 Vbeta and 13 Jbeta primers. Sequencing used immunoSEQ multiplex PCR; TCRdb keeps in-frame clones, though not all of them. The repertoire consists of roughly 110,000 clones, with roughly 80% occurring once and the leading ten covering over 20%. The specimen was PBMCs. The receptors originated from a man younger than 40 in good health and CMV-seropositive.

This chain's CDR3 is CASSLAGHNQPQHF. The CDR3 coding sequence is TGTGCCAGCAGTTTGGCAGGACACAATCAGCCCCAGCATTTT. The gene calls are TRBV28 and TRBJ1-5, with D perhaps TRBD1 (5 bases). The CDR3 consists of 14 residues. Germline CDR1 is MDHEN and CDR2 is SYDVKM. The ends were cut back, 3 bases at V and 3 bases at J, with 9 bases in the middle.

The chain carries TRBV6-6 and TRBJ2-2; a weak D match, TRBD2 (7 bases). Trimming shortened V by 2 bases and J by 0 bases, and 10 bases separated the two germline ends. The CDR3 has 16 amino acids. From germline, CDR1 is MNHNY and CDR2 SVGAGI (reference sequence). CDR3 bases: TGTGCCAGCAGTTACCCGGGGGGCGCGAACACCGGGGAGCTGTTTTTT. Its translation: CASSYPGGANTGELFF.

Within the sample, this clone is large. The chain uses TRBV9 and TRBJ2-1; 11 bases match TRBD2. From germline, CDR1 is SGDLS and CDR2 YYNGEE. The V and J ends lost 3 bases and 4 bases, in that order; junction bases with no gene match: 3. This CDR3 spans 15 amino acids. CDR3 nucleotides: TGTGCCAGCAGCGCGGGACTAGCGGCTTACAATGAGCAGTTCTTC. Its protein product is CASSAGLAAYNEQFF.

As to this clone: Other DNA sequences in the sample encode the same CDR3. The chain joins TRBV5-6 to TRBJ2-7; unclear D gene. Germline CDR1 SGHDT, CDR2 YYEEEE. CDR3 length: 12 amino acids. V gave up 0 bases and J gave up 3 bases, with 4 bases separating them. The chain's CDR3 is CASSLGGYEQYF. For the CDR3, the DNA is TGTGCCAGCAGCTTGGGAGGCTACGAGCAGTACTTC.

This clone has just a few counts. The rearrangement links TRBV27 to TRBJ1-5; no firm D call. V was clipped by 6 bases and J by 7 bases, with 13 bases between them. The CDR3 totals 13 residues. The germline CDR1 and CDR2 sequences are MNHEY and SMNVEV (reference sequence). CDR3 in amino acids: CASSSLGGQPQHF. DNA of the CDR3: TGTGCCAGCAGCTCCCTGGGCGGGCAGCCCCAGCATTTT.

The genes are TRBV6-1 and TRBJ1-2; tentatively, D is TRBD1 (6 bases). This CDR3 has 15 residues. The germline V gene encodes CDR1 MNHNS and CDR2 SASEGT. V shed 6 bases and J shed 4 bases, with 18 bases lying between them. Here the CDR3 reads CASSNTGGGGYGYTF. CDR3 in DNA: TGTGCCAGCAGCAATACAGGAGGGGGGGGCTATGGCTACACCTTC.

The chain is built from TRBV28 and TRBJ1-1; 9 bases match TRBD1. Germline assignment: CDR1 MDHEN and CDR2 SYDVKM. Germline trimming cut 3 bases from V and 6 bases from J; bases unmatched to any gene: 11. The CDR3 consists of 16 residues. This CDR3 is CASSFFTGGRRAEAFF. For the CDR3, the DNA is TGTGCCAGCAGTTTTTTTACAGGGGGCAGGAGGGCTGAAGCTTTCTTT.

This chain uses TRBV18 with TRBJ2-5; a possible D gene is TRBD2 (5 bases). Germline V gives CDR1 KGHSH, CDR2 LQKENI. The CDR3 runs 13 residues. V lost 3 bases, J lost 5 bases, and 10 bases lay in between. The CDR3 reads CASSPRRSETQYF. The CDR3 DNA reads TGTGCCAGCTCACCGCGGAGGAGTGAGACCCAGTACTTC.

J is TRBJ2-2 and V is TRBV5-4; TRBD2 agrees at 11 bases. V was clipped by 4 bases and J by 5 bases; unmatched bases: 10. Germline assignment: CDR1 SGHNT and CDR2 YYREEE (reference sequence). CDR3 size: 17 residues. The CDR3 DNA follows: TGTGCCAGCAGCCTCGGGACTAGCGGATGGAAGACCGGGGAGCTGTTTTTT. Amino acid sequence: CASSLGTSGWKTGELFF.

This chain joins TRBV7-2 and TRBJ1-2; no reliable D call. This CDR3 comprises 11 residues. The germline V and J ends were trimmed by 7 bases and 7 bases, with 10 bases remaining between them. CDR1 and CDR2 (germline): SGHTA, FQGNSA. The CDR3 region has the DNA TGTGCCAGCACTTCATCGGGTGGCTACACCTTC. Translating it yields CASTSSGGYTF.

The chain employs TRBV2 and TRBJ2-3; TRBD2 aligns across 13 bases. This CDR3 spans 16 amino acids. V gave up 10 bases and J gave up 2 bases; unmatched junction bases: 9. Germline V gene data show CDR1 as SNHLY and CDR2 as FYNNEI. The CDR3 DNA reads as TGTGCCACGGCTGGGACTAGCGGGGATCTCACAGATACGCAGTATTTT. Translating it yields CATAGTSGDLTDTQYF.

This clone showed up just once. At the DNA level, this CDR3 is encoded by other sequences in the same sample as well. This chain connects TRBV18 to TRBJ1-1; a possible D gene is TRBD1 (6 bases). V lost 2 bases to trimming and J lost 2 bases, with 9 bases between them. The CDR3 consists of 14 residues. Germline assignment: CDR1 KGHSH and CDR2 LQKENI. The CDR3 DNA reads TGTGCCAGCTCACCAAACAGGGCCAACACTGAAGCTTTCTTT. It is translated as CASSPNRANTEAFF.

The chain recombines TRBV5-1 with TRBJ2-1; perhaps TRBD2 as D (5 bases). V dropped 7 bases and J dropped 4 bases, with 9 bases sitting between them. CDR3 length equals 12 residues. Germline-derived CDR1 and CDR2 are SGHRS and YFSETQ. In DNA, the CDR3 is TGCGCCAGCGCTACTAGATACAATGAGCAGTTCTTC. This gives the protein CASATRYNEQFF.

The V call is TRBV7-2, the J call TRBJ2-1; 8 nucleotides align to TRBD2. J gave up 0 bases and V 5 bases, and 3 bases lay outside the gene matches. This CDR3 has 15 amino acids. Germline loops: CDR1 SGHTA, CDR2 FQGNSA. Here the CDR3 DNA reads TGTGCCAGCAGCACTGGGACTAGCTCCTACAATGAGCAGTTCTTC. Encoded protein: CASSTGTSSYNEQFF.